The source of this T cell receptor (beta chain) is a study of blood T cell repertoires in COVID-19. Study at large: Donors in the United States, Italy and Spain gave samples during acute or convalescent COVID-19. In each case, the material was cDNA or gDNA derived from T cells, B-cell-depleted T cells, or PBMCs.

In the authors' workflow: It was from reference gene primer amplification that nucleated cell counts were estimated. TCRdb keeps only in-frame clones here, not all; method: immunoSEQ multiplex PCR. Clone size and the V and J calls come from that table; the DNA yielded D and trimming. This table has 95,000 to 110,000 clones, more than 70% appearing once. The sequence derives from a man aged 45-65 years with active or convalescent COVID-19. Sequencing used peripheral blood.

The DNA for the CDR3 is TGTGCCAGCAGTCCAGGGACTAGCGGAACCTACGAGCAGTACTTC. This translates into CASSPGTSGTYEQYF. V is TRBV6-5 and J is TRBJ2-7, with 11 bases fitting TRBD2. Germline CDR1 reads MNHEY; CDR2 reads SVGAGI. The CDR3 consists of 15 residues. V shed 5 bases and J 2 bases; nucleotides not matched to a gene: 5.